This TCR beta chain was profiled in a study of blood T cell repertoires in COVID-19. Study-level information: The United States, Italy and Spain provided the acute and convalescent COVID-19 samples. T cells, B-cell-depleted T cells, or PBMCs provided the cDNA or gDNA that served as material.

The germline V gene has CDR1 SGHKS and CDR2 YYEKEE (reference sequence). V lost 3 bases to trimming and J lost 6 bases; unmatched junction nucleotides: 3. The length of the CDR3 is 13 residues. This clone has only one observation. Original data processing: Quantification of nucleated cells was approximated via reference gene primer amplification. Profiling relied on immunoSEQ multiplex PCR, and the TCRdb table lists in-frame clones only, not all of them. V, J and clone size derive from that table, while D and trimming were established from the DNA sequence. The sample includes 250,000 to 300,000 clones, about 88% of them seen just once.

The source is a woman in her twenties or thirties with COVID-19, enrolled during active disease. The sequenced material came from peripheral blood. This rearrangement joins TRBV5-5 to TRBJ1-2; 9 positions match TRBD1. As DNA, the CDR3 is TGTGCCAGCAGCTGGACAGGGGCAAATGGCTACACCTTC. Its protein is CASSWTGANGYTF.